This TCR beta chain was sequenced during a study of cytomegalovirus exposure and HLA in healthy donors. Whole-study context: As an earlier analysis found, 180 million or so T cells yielded fewer than 130 million unique TCR beta sequences. The study, taken as a whole, reports: Reports described diagnosis of cytomegalovirus status by the classifier as highly specific and sensitive. HLA-A and HLA-B allele assignments for most subjects were reportedly predicted accurately using TCR beta sequences. The study assumed roughly uniform donor sequencing depth for presence/absence analyses.

With respect to this clone: Its antigen remains unknown.

Germline-derived CDR1 and CDR2 are SGHTA and FQGNSA. V gave up 2 bases and J gave up 2 bases, with 6 bases separating them. CDR3 length: 13 residues. PCR amplification relied on 60 Vbeta primers (plus 13 Jbeta primers). Profiled with immunoSEQ multiplex PCR; TCRdb holds only in-frame clones, not every one. The sample holds 250,000 to 300,000 clones, around 90% seen once. Sequencing was performed on PBMCs. The J gene is TRBJ1-2, the V gene TRBV7-2; D gene unclear. The receptor was derived from a girl aged 2 to 9 in good health and CMV-seronegative. The CDR3 DNA follows: TGTGCCAGCAGCTTACGAGGGAACTATGGCTACACCTTC. It yields the protein CASSLRGNYGYTF.